This T cell receptor beta chain was found in a study of blood T cell repertoires in COVID-19. Study-wide background: Donors in the United States, Italy and Spain gave samples during acute or convalescent COVID-19.

Clones were sequenced by immunoSEQ multiplex PCR, and TCRdb holds only the in-frame ones, with some missing. The table lists over 250,000 clones, roughly nine tenths of them singletons. The V gene end was trimmed by 4 bases and the J gene end by 5 bases; junction bases not matched to a gene: 10. The CDR3 is 17 amino acids. The germline CDR1 and CDR2 sequences are SGHVS and FQNEAQ. Across about two dozen US areas, participants ranged in age from roughly 18 to 95 years. Participants' reported clinical history set cohort assignment. Recovered Cohort 3 donors showed two negative PCRs, clearance, or symptom resolution.

The source is a man aged 55 to 70 who had recovered from COVID-19. Specimen: PBMCs or T cells enriched from blood (not recorded which). The chain has TRBV7-8 and TRBJ2-5, with 13 bases lining up with TRBD2. CDR3 DNA: TGTGCCAGCAGCTATCGCGCGGGACTAGCGGGGTTGGAGACCCAGTACTTC. It encodes CASSYRAGLAGLETQYF.